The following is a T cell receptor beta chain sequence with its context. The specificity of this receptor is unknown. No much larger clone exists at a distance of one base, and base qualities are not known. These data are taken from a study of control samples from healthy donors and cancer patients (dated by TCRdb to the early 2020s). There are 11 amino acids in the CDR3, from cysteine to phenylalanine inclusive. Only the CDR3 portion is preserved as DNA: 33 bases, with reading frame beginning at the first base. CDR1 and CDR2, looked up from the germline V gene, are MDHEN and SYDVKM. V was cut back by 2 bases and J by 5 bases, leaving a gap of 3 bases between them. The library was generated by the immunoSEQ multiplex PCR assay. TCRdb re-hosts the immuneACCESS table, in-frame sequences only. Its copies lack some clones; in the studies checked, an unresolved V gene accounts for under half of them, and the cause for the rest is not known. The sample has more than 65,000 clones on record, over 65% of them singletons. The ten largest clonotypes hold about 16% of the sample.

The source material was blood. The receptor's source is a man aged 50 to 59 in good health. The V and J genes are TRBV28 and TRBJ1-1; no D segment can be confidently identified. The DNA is TGTGCCAGCAGTTTACTTACTGAAGCTTTCTTT. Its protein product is CASSLLTEAFF.